One sample yielded the 31 T cell receptor beta chains listed below, sequenced in a study of tumor-infiltrating lymphocytes in primary liver carcinoma. The template, 450 to 650 ng total RNA, yielded TCR beta cDNA made with a constant-region primer. Slightly modified ARM-PCR served as the procedure for the TCR beta libraries. These libraries came from three rounds of nested multiplex PCR. The first two PCR rounds, roughly 11 cycles each, used TRBV1-TRBV30 forward primers and a C-beta reverse primer. TCRdb re-analysed the multiplex PCR reads in MiXCR, keeping a single row per CDR3 protein. The sample contains about 92,000 distinct CDR3 sequences, about 73% of which appear only once. The tissue used was unsorted bulk material of about 19-34 mg. RNA and DNA were co-extracted from it with the AllPrep DNA/RNA mini kit. Sequencing was done on a sample of tumor-adjacent normal liver tissue. The receptor source for this set is a middle-aged man with primary liver carcinoma and hepatitis B virus infection.

The table lists this clonotype with many counts. The genes are TRBV28 and TRBJ2-7, with TRBD1 identical over 11 bases. This CDR3 contains 13 residues. Germline V gene lookup returns CDR1 MDHEN and CDR2 SYDVKM. After removal of 3 bases from V and 6 bases from J, the junction contained 1 base not matched to a gene. CDR3 coding DNA: TGTGCCAGCAGTTTTGGGACAGGGGGCGAGCAGTACTTC. It codes for CASSFGTGGEQYF.

This clonotype has a single count. This likely comes from a read error, as the CDR3 has no conserved phenylalanine or tryptophan at its end. The chain links TRBV10-1 to TRBJ1-1; no reliable D call. The CDR3 consists of 13 residues. CDR1 and CDR2 (germline): WNHNN, SYGVQD (reference sequence). The V and J ends lost 4 bases and 1 base respectively, with 7 bases between them. Here the CDR3 DNA reads TGCGCCAGCAGTGGGCCGGGGAACACTGAAGCTTTCTCT. Its protein is CASSGPGNTEAFS.

A note on this clonotype: One end of the junction fails to match germline, which may point to a read error. The genes are TRBV4-1 and TRBJ2-7, with a tentative D call TRBD1 (6 bases). CDR1 is MGHRA, CDR2 YSYEKL, per germline. The CDR3 covers 12 residues. The CDR3 sequence: CAGRGTSYVQYF. The CDR3 nucleotides are TGCGCCGGCAGAGGGACATCCTATGTGCAGTACTTC.

As for this clonotype: Germline is not matched at one junction end, which may reflect a read error. The chain is built from TRBV6-5 and TRBJ1-1, with TRBD1 matching 8 bases. The CDR3 loop spans 16 amino acids. Germline assignment: CDR1 MNHEY and CDR2 SVGAGI. CDR3 protein: CATSPYGQGDSTEAFF. CDR3 bases: TGTGCCACCAGTCCGTATGGACAGGGAGATAGCACTGAAGCTTTCTTT.

DNA of the CDR3: TGTGCCAACAGTTGGACTAGCGCGTACCAAGAGACCCAGTACTTC. This sequence encodes CANSWTSAYQETQYF. The chain links TRBV11-2 to TRBJ2-5; 9 nucleotides line up with TRBD2. V was pared by 10 bases and J by 0 bases, with 9 bases of the junction left unmatched. The CDR3 loop spans 15 amino acids. Germline V lookup: CDR1 SGHAT, CDR2 FQNNGV.

About this clonotype: No conserved phenylalanine or tryptophan is present at the end of the CDR3, so a read error is the likely explanation. This sequence joins TRBV14 and TRBJ2-1, with 11 bases identical to TRBD2. The CDR3 extends over 15 amino acids. The trim removed 4 bases at V and 9 bases at J, leaving 8 bases unmatched. Germline CDR1 SGHDN, CDR2 FVKESK. For the CDR3, the DNA is TGTGCCAGCAGCCCTACTAGCGGGAGAGATAGTGAGCAGTTCCTC. Its protein product is CASSPTSGRDSEQFL.

This clonotype was observed a handful of times. This chain uses TRBV6-5 with TRBJ2-5, with TRBD1 matching over 7 bases. V lost 6 bases, J lost 4 bases, and 17 bases stayed unmatched. This CDR3 has 17 residues. Germline assignment: CDR1 MNHEY and CDR2 SVGAGI. The CDR3 DNA is TGTGCCAGCAGCCGATCGAGAGGGGGCTCCCTGCGAGAGACCCAGTACTTC. Its translation: CASSRSRGGSLRETQYF.

In the case of this clonotype: A much more abundant neighbour one base away suggests this may be a read error. The final CDR3 position lacks the conserved phenylalanine or tryptophan, pointing to a likely read error. This chain connects TRBV10-1 to TRBJ1-1; no definite D call. The CDR3 runs to 13 residues. The V end lost 4 bases, the J end lost 1 base, and 7 bases lay between the germline ends. Germline CDR1 is WNHNN and CDR2 is SYGVQD (reference sequence). CDR3 sequence (DNA): TGCGCCAGCAGTGCGCCGGGGAACACTGAAGCTTTCTCT. Translation gives CASSAPGNTEAFS.

About this clonotype itself: A junction boundary mismatches the germline segment, possibly from a read error. J is TRBJ1-5 and V is TRBV6-5; unclear D gene. The CDR3 has 15 amino acids. Germline V gene lookup returns CDR1 MNHEY and CDR2 SVGAGI. CDR3 coding DNA: TGTGTCAGCAGTCCGTCGGTTTTGGGAGATCAGCCCCAACATTTT. This encodes CVSSPSVLGDQPQHF.

With respect to this clonotype: A read error is possible here, since a much larger clone lies one base away. The gene calls are TRBV4-1 and TRBJ2-2; no firm D call. The CDR3 spans 13 residues. Trimming stripped 4 bases from V and 3 bases from J, with 6 bases between. CDR1 is MGHRA, CDR2 YSYEKL, per germline. The CDR3 DNA sequence: TGCGCCAGCAGCCTCTGGGACACCGGGGAGCTGTTTTTT. This gives the protein CASSLWDTGELFF.

This clonotype was recorded many times. The chain links TRBV5-4 to TRBJ2-7; 8 bases fit TRBD2. The CDR3 has 15 amino acids. From germline, CDR1 is SGHNT and CDR2 YYREEE (reference sequence). V shed 1 base and J 0 bases; nucleotides not matched to a gene: 3. CDR3 loop: CASSLSGGFSYEQYF. The CDR3 nucleotides read TGTGCCAGCAGCTTGAGCGGGGGCTTCTCCTACGAGCAGTACTTC.

This clonotype showed up just a few times. This chain uses TRBV24-1 with TRBJ2-1, with 13 bases aligning to TRBD2. V shed 4 bases, J shed 14 bases, and the junction held 16 bases outside the gene matches. Germline lookup yields CDR1 KGHDR and CDR2 SFDVKD. The CDR3 extends over 17 amino acids. The CDR3 loop is CATSDHSGTSGTNKEFF. In nucleotides, the CDR3 is TGTGCCACCAGTGACCACTCCGGGACTAGCGGGACCAACAAGGAGTTCTTC.

This clonotype has only a few counts. A much larger clone lies one base from this, so it may be a read error. The rearrangement joins TRBV29-1 to TRBJ2-5; D tentatively fits TRBD1 or TRBD2 (6 bases each). The germline CDR1 and CDR2 sequences are SQVTM and ANQGSEA. The CDR3 totals 12 residues. The CDR3 DNA is TGCGCCGCTAGGGGGGATCAAGAGACCCAGTACTTC. Its translation: CAARGDQETQYF.

Points on this clonotype: At one end the junction does not follow the germline gene, possibly because of a read error. The chain carries TRBV6-1 and TRBJ1-5; D is unclear. CDR3 length: 14 residues. The germline V gene encodes CDR1 MNHNS and CDR2 SASEGT. The CDR3 sequence: CDSSVSQNYQPQHF. The CDR3 DNA is TGTGACAGCAGTGTGTCACAGAATTATCAGCCCCAGCATTTT.

Concerning this clonotype itself: One end of the junction fails to match germline, which may point to a read error. CDR3 DNA: TGTGCCGGCAGCCTGACTGATGGGCTTTCATACGAGCAGTACTTC. Amino acids: CAGSLTDGLSYEQYF. V gene TRBV7-8 combines with J gene TRBJ2-7; no definite D call. Germline values: CDR1 SGHVS, CDR2 FQNEAQ. CDR3 length: 15 amino acids.

In its sample, this clonotype was seen once. This sequence may be a read error, since a much larger clone differs from it by one base. The chain uses TRBV10-2 and TRBJ1-2; D possibly corresponds to TRBD1 (5 bases). V shed 4 bases and J shed 8 bases, with 11 bases lying between them. The germline V gene encodes CDR1 WSHSY and CDR2 SAAADI. This CDR3 is 12 amino acids long. The CDR3 DNA sequence: TGCGCCAGCAGTGCGGACAACCTCGGCTACACCTTC. This gives the protein CASSADNLGYTF.

Remarks on this clonotype: One end of the junction is discordant with germline, which a read error may explain. The chain carries TRBV6-1 and TRBJ1-5; 7 nucleotides match TRBD1. The germline V gene has CDR1 MNHNS and CDR2 SASEGT. This CDR3 comprises 14 residues. The CDR3 DNA follows: TGTACCAGCAGTGAGAGAGGACAGGATCAGCCCCAGCATTTT. This sequence encodes CTSSERGQDQPQHF.

V and J are TRBV5-1 and TRBJ2-7, with D perhaps TRBD1 (6 bases). The germline V gene encodes CDR1 SGHRS and CDR2 YFSETQ. The length of the CDR3 is 13 residues. Trimming removed 6 bases at V and 2 bases at J, with 12 bases between. CDR3 nucleotides: TGCGCCAGCACACCCGACAGGCCCTACGAGCAGTACTTC. Protein: CASTPDRPYEQYF.

About this clonotype: This may stem from a read error, because a much larger clone lies one nucleotide away. The chain is built from TRBV6-5 and TRBJ2-7; 9 nucleotides agree with TRBD2. CDR3 length equals 14 residues. V trimming: 7 bases; J trimming: 7 bases; junction bases outside the gene matches: 11. Germline V gene data show CDR1 as MNHEY and CDR2 as SVGAGI. CDR3 DNA: TGTGCCAGCAACCCTCTAGCGGGAACGGGGGAGCAGTACTTC. It yields the protein CASNPLAGTGEQYF.

This clonotype occurred a few times. This chain joins TRBV2 and TRBJ2-1; 14 bases are a match to TRBD2. V shed 6 bases, J shed 8 bases, and the junction held 3 bases outside the gene matches. CDR3 size: 14 residues. Germline V gives CDR1 SNHLY, CDR2 FYNNEI. CDR3 DNA: TGTGCCAGCAGGACTAGCGGGAGGGGCTATGAGCAGTTCTTC. Translation: CASRTSGRGYEQFF.

About this clonotype itself: One end of the junction does not line up with germline, which may come from a read error. The chain uses TRBV11-1 and TRBJ2-7; D is ambiguous. The CDR3 spans 14 residues. Germline CDR1 SGHAT, CDR2 FQDESV (reference sequence). The CDR3 nucleotides read TGTGCCAGCAGCCTGGGGTTATCCTCCTACGACCAGTACTTC. The encoded protein is CASSLGLSSYDQYF. Looking up the rest from reference TRBV11-1 and TRBJ2-7 gives the full variable domain: EAEVAQSPRYKITEKSQAVAFWCDPISGHATLYWYRQILGQGPELLVQFQDESVVDDSQLPKDRFSAERLKGVDSTLKIQPAELGDSAMYLCASSLGLSSYDQYFGPGTRLTVT.

Of note for this clonotype: Compared with germline, one end of the junction differs, possibly owing to a read error. The chain joins TRBV11-2 to TRBJ2-2; weak D call: TRBD1 (5 bases). Germline CDR1 reads SGHAT; CDR2 reads FQNNGV. This CDR3 is built from 15 residues. In nucleotides, the CDR3 is TGTACCAGCAGCTTAGGCAGGGCGAACACTGGGGAGCTGTTTTTT. Encoded protein: CTSSLGRANTGELFF.

About this clonotype itself: The germline gene is not matched at one end of the junction; a read error may be the cause. DNA of the CDR3: TGTGCCAACAGCTTAGGGCCAGGGCACAGCTCTGGGGCCAGTGTCCTGACTTTC. It translates to CANSLGPGHSSGASVLTF. The chain carries TRBV11-2 and TRBJ2-6; D might be TRBD1 (5 bases). Germline V gives CDR1 SGHAT, CDR2 FQNNGV. The length of the CDR3 is 18 residues.

The sample holds many counts of this clonotype. CDR3 nucleotides: TGTGCCAGCAGAAACAGGGTGACTGAAGCTTTCTTT. This gives the protein CASRNRVTEAFF. V usage is TRBV6-1 and J usage is TRBJ1-1; the D gene is possibly TRBD1 (6 bases). V lost 6 bases to trimming and J lost 5 bases, with 10 bases between them. CDR1 and CDR2 (germline): MNHNS, SASEGT. The CDR3 has 12 residues.

V is TRBV28 and J is TRBJ1-1; D is ambiguous. Germline CDR1 and CDR2: MDHEN and SYDVKM. V lost 8 bases to trimming and J lost 1 base, with 8 bases between them. The CDR3 covers 12 residues. CDR3 bases: TGTGCCAGCTTCCCGGGGAACACTGAAGCTTTCTTT. Translation: CASFPGNTEAFF.

In regard to this clonotype: The CDR3 does not end in the conserved phenylalanine or tryptophan, so this is likely a read error. The V gene is TRBV29-1, the J gene TRBJ2-6; a weak D match, TRBD2 (6 bases). There are 17 residues in the CDR3. The germline gives CDR1 SQVTM, CDR2 ANQGSEA. CDR3 sequence (DNA): TGCAGCGTAAAGGGACTGGGGGATCGGTCTGGAGCCAACGTCCTGACTCTC. Translating gives CSVKGLGDRSGANVLTL.

As regards this clonotype: This CDR3 is missing its conserved last phenylalanine or tryptophan, likely due to a read error. The chain uses TRBV10-3 and TRBJ1-1, with D possibly matching TRBD1 (6 bases). With 0 bases removed from V and 1 base from J, the gap between germline ends came to 9 bases. CDR1 and CDR2 from the germline V gene are ENHRY and SYGVKD. The CDR3 runs 15 residues. The CDR3 region has the DNA TGTGCCATCAGTGAGTCGCACAGGGAGAACACTGAAGCTTTCCTT. It is translated as CAISESHRENTEAFL.

About this clonotype: Since a much larger clone is just one base distant, this may be a read error. The chain couples TRBV4-1 to TRBJ2-3; perhaps D is TRBD1 or TRBD2 (6 bases each). CDR3 length: 16 amino acids. The V end lost 1 base, the J end lost 5 bases, and 16 bases lay between the germline ends. The V gene's germline CDR1 is MGHRA and CDR2 YSYEKL. This CDR3 reads CASSQGPGAQGDTQYF. The CDR3 DNA follows: TGCGCCAGCAGCCAAGGACCGGGGGCCCAGGGAGATACGCAGTATTTT.

This clonotype was observed a few times. This may arise from a read error, as a much more abundant clone is one base away. The chain employs TRBV10-3 and TRBJ2-5; 12 positions match TRBD2. The CDR3 covers 14 residues. Per germline, CDR1 ENHRY and CDR2 SYGVKD. In DNA, the CDR3 is TGTGCCATCAGGAGGACTAGCGGGGAAGAGACCCAGCACTTC. Encoded protein: CAIRRTSGEETQHF.

Details on this clonotype: One end of the junction is discordant with germline, which a read error may explain. The chain has TRBV11-2 and TRBJ2-2; D unclear. In germline, CDR1 is SGHAT, CDR2 FQNNGV. The CDR3 has 16 amino acids. The CDR3 here is CPSSSSCIANTGELFF. The CDR3 region has the DNA TGTCCCAGCAGCTCGAGTTGCATAGCGAACACCGGGGAGCTGTTTTTT. Looking up the rest from reference TRBV11-2 and TRBJ2-2 gives the full variable domain: EAGVAQSPRYKIIEKRQSVAFWCNPISGHATLYWYQQILGQGPKLLIQFQNNGVVDDSQLPKDRFSAERLKGVDSTLKIQPAKLEDSAVYLCPSSSSCIANTGELFFGEGSRLTVL.

A word on this clonotype: One end of the junction is discordant with germline, which a read error may explain. The CDR3 DNA sequence: TGTGCCGGCAGCTTCTATAGCGGAGCCAGGTCCTACAATGAGCAGTTCTTC. Its translation is CAGSFYSGARSYNEQFF. The chain combines TRBV5-6 with TRBJ2-1; D is perhaps TRBD2 (6 bases). Germline V gene sequence: CDR1 SGHDT, CDR2 YYEEEE. This CDR3 region has 17 residues.